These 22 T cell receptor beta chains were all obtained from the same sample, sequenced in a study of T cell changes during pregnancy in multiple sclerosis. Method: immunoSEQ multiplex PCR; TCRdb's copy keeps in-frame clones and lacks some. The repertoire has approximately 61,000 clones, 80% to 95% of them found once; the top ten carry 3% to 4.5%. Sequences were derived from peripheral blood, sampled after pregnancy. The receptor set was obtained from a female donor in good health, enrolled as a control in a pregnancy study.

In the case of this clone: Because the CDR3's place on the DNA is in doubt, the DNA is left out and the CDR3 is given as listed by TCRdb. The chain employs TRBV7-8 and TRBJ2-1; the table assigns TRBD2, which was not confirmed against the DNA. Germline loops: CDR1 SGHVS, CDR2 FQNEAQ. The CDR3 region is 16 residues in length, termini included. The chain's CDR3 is CASTTLGSSLDNEQFF.

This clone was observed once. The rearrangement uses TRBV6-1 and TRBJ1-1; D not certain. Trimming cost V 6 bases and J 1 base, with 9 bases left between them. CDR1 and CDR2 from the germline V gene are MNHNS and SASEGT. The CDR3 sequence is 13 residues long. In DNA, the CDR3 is TGTGCCAGCAGACCCCCGGGGAACACTGAAGCTTTCTTT. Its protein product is CASRPPGNTEAFF.

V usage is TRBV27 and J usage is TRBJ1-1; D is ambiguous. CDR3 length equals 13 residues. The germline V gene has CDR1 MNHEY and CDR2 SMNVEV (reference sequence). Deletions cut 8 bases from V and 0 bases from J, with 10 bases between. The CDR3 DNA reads TGTGCCAGCGGGCTGACGATGAACACTGAAGCTTTCTTT. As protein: CASGLTMNTEAFF.

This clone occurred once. The CDR3 sequence is CASSSRSGEGYGYTF. Here the CDR3 DNA reads TGTGCCAGCAGCTCCCGTTCAGGGGAAGGCTATGGCTACACCTTC. This sequence joins TRBV11-3 and TRBJ1-2, with D perhaps TRBD1 (6 bases). The CDR3 runs to 15 residues. The V gene's germline CDR1 is SGHNT and CDR2 YENEEA. V was cut by 4 bases and J by 4 bases, with 16 bases left in between. Together with reference TRBV11-3 and TRBJ1-2, the CDR3 gives the full variable domain: EAGVVQSPRYKIIEKKQPVAFWCNPISGHNTLYWYLQNLGQGPELLIRYENEEAVDDSQLPKDRFSAERLKGVDSTLKIQPAELGDSAVYLCASSSRSGEGYGYTFGSGTRLTVV.

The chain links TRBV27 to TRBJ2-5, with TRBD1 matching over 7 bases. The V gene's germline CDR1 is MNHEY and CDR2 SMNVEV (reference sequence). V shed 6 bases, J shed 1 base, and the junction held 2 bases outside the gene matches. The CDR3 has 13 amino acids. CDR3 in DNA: TGTGCCAGCAGAAGACAGGGCCAAGAGACCCAGTACTTC. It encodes CASRRQGQETQYF.

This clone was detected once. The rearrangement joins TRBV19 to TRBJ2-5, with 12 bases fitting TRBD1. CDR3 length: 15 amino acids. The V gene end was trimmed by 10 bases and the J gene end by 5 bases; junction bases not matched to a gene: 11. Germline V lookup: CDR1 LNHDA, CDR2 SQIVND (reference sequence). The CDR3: CATNPGTGGWETQYF. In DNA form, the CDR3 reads TGTGCCACCAATCCCGGGACAGGGGGCTGGGAGACCCAGTACTTC.

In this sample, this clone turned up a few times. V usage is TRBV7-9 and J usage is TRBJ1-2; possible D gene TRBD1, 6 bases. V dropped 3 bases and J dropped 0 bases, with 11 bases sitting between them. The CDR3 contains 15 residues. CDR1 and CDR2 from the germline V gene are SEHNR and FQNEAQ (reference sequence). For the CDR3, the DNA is TGTGCCAGCAGCTTCCAGGGGCCTCCTAACTATGGCTACACCTTC. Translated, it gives CASSFQGPPNYGYTF.

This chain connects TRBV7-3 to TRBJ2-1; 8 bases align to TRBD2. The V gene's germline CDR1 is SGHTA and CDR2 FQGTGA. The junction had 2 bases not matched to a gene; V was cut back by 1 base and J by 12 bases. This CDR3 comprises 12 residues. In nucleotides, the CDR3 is TGTGCCAGCAGCTTAAACGCGGGGGGGCAGTTCTTC. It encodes CASSLNAGGQFF.

CDR3 sequence reads: CASSIHRQAPTVLTF. The DNA for the CDR3 is TGTGCCAGTAGTATCCACCGACAGGCGCCCACCGTCCTGACTTTC. J is TRBJ2-6 and V is TRBV19; TRBD1 might be the D (6 bases). Germline-derived CDR1 and CDR2 are LNHDA and SQIVND (reference sequence). Trimming removed 3 bases at V and 12 bases at J, with 18 bases between. This CDR3 has 15 amino acids.

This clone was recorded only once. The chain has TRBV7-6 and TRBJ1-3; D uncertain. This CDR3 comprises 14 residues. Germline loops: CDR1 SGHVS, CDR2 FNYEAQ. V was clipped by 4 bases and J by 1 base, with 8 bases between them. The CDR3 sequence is CASSSQPSGNTIYF. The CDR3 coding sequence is TGTGCCAGCAGCTCACAGCCATCTGGAAACACCATATATTTT.

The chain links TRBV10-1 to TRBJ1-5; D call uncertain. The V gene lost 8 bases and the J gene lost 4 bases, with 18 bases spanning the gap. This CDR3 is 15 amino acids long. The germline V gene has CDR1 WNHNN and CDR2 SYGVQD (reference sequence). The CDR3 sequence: CASAVRPPENQPQHF. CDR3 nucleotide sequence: TGCGCCAGCGCGGTCCGTCCCCCAGAGAATCAGCCCCAGCATTTT.

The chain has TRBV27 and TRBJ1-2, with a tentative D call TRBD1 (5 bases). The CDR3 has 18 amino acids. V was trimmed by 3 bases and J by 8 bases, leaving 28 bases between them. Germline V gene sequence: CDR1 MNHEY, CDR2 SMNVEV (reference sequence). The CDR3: CASSLLGPPGGPSPGYTF. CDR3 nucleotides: TGTGCCAGCAGTTTGTTGGGACCCCCCGGGGGTCCTTCCCCCGGCTACACCTTC.

The CDR3 protein is CAISERVLAEAYNEQFF. The CDR3 nucleotides read TGTGCCATCAGTGAAAGGGTGCTAGCGGAGGCCTACAATGAGCAGTTCTTC. The chain recombines TRBV10-3 with TRBJ2-1, with 7 bases lining up with TRBD2. Germline CDR1 and CDR2: ENHRY and SYGVKD. The CDR3 has 17 amino acids. V lost 3 bases, J lost 2 bases, and 10 bases stayed unmatched.

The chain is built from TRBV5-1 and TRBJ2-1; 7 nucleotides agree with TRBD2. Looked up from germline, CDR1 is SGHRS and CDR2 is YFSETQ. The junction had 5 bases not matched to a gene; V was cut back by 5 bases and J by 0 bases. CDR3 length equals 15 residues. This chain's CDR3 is CASSFGGSSYNEQFF. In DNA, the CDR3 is TGCGCCAGCAGTTTCGGGGGGAGCTCCTACAATGAGCAGTTCTTC.

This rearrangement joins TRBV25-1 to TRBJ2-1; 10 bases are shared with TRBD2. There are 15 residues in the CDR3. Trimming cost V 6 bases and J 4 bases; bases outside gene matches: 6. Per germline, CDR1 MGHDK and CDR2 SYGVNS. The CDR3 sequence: CASSESGGAYNEQFF. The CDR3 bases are TGTGCCAGCAGCGAGAGCGGGGGGGCTTACAATGAGCAGTTCTTC.

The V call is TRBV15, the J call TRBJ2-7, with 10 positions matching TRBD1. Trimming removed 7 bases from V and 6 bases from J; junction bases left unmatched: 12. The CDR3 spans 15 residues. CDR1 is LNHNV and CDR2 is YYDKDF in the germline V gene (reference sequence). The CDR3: CATTGGRDRGSEQYF. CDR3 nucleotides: TGTGCCACCACCGGAGGTCGGGACAGGGGAAGCGAGCAGTACTTC.

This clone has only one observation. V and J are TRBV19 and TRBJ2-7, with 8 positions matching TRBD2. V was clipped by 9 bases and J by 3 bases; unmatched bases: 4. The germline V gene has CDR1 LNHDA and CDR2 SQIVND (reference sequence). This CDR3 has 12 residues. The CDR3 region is CASAGGSYEQYF. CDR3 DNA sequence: TGTGCCAGCGCGGGGGGCAGCTACGAGCAGTACTTC.

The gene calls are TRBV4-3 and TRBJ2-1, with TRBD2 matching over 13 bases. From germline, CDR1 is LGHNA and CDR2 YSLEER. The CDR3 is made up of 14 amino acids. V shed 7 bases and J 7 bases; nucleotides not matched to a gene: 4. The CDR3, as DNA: TGCGCCAGCACCCGACTAGCGGGAGGTAATGAGCAGTTCTTC. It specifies CASTRLAGGNEQFF.

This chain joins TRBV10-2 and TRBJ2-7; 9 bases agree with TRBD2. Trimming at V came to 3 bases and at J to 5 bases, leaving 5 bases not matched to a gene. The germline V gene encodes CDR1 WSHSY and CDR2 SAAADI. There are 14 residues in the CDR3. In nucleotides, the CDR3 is TGCGCCAGCAGTGATATAGCGGGAGCCGACGAGCAGTACTTC. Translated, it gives CASSDIAGADEQYF.

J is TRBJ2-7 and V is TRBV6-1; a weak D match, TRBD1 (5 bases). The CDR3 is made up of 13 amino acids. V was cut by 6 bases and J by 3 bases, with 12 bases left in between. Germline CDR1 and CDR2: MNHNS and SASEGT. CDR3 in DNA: TGTGCCAGCAGGGACACAGCTGACTACGAGCAGTACTTC. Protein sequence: CASRDTADYEQYF.

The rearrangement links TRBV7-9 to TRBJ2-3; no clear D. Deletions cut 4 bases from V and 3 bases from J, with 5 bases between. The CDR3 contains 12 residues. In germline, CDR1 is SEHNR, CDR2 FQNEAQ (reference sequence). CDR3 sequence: CASSSKTDTQYF. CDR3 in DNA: TGTGCCAGCAGCTCAAAAACAGATACGCAGTATTTT.

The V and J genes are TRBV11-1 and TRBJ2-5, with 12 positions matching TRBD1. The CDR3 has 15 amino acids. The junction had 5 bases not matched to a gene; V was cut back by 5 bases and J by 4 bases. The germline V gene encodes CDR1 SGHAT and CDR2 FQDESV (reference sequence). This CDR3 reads CASSLRDRGRETQYF. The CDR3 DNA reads TGTGCCAGCAGCCTCCGGGACAGGGGGCGAGAGACCCAGTACTTC.